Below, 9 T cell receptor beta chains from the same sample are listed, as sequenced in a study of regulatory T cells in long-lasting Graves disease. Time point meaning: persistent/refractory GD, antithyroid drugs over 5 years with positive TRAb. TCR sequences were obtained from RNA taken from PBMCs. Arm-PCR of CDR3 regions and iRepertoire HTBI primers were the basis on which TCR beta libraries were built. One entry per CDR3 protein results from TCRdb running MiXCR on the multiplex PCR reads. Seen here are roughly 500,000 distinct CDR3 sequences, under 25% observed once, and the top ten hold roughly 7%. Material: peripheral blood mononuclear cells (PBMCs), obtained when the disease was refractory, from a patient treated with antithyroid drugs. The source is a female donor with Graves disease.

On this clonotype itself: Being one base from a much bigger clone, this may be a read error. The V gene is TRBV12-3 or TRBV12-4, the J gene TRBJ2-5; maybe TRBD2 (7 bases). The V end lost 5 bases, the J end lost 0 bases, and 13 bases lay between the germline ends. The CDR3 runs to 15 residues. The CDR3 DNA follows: TGTGCCAGCAGTGCCGCCGGGGGGCACCAAGAGACCCAGTACTTC. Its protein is CASSAAGGHQETQYF.

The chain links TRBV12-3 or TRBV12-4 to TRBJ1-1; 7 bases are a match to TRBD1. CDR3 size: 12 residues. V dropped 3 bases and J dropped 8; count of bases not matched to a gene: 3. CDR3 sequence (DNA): TGTGCCAGCAGTTTCTCAGGGGGAGAAGCTTTCTTT. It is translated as CASSFSGGEAFF.

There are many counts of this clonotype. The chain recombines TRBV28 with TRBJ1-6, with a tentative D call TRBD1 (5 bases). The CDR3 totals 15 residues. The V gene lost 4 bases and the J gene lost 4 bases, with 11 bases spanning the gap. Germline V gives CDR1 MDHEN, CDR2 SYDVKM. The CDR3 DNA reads TGTGCCAGCAGTTCCCCGACAGTTTATAATTCACCCCTCCACTTT. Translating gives CASSSPTVYNSPLHF.

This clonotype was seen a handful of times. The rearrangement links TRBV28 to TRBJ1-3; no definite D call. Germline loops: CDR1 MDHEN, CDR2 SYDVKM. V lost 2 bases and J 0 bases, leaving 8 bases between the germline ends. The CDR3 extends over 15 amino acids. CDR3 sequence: CASSLPQFSGNTIYF. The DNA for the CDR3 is TGTGCCAGCAGTTTACCCCAGTTCTCTGGAAACACCATATATTTT. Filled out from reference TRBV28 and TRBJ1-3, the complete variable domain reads DVKVTQSSRYLVKRTGEKVFLECVQDMDHENMFWYRQDPGLGLRLIYFSYDVKMKEKGDIPEGYSVSREKKERFSLILESASTNQTSMYLCASSLPQFSGNTIYFGEGSWLTVV.

The CDR3 coding sequence is TGTGCCAGTAGTCCAAAGACGGGGGATAGTCACACTGAAGCTTTCTTT. It is translated as CASSPKTGDSHTEAFF. The chain carries TRBV19 and TRBJ1-1, with D perhaps TRBD1 (5 bases). The germline V gene has CDR1 LNHDA and CDR2 SQIVND (reference sequence). V gave up 5 bases and J gave up 3 bases, with 19 bases separating them. The CDR3 is 16 residues long.

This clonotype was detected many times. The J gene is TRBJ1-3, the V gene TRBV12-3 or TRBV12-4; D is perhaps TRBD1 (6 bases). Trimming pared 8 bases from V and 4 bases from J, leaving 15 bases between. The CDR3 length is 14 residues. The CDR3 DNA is TGTGCCAGCCACCTACTGGGGGCGGGAAACACCATATATTTT. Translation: CASHLLGAGNTIYF.

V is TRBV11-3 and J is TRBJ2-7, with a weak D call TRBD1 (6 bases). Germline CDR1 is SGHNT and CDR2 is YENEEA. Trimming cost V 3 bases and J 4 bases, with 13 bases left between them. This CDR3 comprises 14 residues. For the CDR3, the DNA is TGTGCCAGCAGCTTCATTAGGGGGTCGTACGAGCAGTACTTC. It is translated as CASSFIRGSYEQYF.

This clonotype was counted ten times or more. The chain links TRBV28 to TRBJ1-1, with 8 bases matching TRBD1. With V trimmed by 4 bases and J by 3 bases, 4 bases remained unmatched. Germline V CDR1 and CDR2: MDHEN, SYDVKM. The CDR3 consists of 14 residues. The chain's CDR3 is CASSWTGRDTEAFF. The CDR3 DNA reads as TGTGCCAGCAGTTGGACAGGGAGGGACACTGAAGCTTTCTTT.

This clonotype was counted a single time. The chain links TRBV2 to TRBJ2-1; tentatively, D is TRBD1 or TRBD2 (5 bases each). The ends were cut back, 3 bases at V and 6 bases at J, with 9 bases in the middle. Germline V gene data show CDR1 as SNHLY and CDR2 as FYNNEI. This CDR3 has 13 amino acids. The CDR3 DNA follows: TGTGCCAGCAGTGACGGGACGGTCAATGAGCAGTTCTTC. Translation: CASSDGTVNEQFF.